This TCR beta chain was profiled in a study of technical replicates of blood from a few donors. Libraries were prepared by immunoSEQ multiplex PCR; TCRdb keeps only in-frame clonotypes and omits some of them. The sample comprises roughly 16,000 clones, just under 90% of which are singletons, and around an eighth rests with the top ten. Trimming pared 4 bases from V and 6 bases from J, leaving 13 bases between. The CDR3 has 14 residues. Germline CDR1 is SGHRS and CDR2 is YFSETQ. Material: PBMCs. The receptor was isolated from a human donor in good health. This rearrangement joins TRBV5-1 to TRBJ1-4; D is unclear. In DNA, the CDR3 is TGCGCCAGCAGCCCGGCAGGTACAGATGAAAAACTGTTTTTT. The encoded protein is CASSPAGTDEKLFF.